Only one count was recorded for the clone carrying this T cell receptor beta chain. Its antigen is unidentified. Here immunoSEQ multiplex PCR was the method, and the copy in TCRdb shows in-frame clones only, minus some. The table has 150,000 to 180,000 clones, 75% to 90% seen once; the top ten hold approximately 20%. This entry belongs to a study of cytomegalovirus exposure and HLA in healthy donors. Per germline, CDR1 SNHLY and CDR2 FYNNEI. This CDR3 comprises 13 residues. Trimming took 7 bases from V and 2 from J, leaving 10 bases between them. Study outcomes and limitations: Listed as cytomegalovirus-associated were 170 or so TCR beta chains. Both high specificity and high sensitivity reportedly marked the classifier's diagnosis of cytomegalovirus status.

The sequenced material came from PBMCs. This clonotype originated in a young man in good health and CMV-seropositive. The chain uses TRBV2 and TRBJ2-3; no reliable D call. The CDR3 DNA reads as TGTGCCAGCATTCGGCGGTACACAGATACGCAGTATTTT. It encodes CASIRRYTDTQYF.